Shown below are 11 T cell receptor beta chains from a single sample sequenced in a study of blood T cells in healthy people across ages. Primed by a sample-barcoded 5' primer and a J-beta primer mix, a second PCR proceeded for about 7 to 11 cycles. TCRdb called the 5' RACE reads again in MiXCR, with one record for every CDR3 protein. The sample shows hundreds of thousands of distinct CDR3 sequences, under 25% of them seen only once. Sequenced sample: blood. These receptors all come from a man between 65 and 80 years old in good health.

A few counts support this clonotype. The chain recombines TRBV10-3 with TRBJ2-5, with 7 bases lining up with TRBD1. CDR1 ENHRY and CDR2 SYGVKD come from the germline V gene. After removal of 3 bases from V and 0 bases from J, the junction contained 7 bases not matched to a gene. This CDR3 is built from 16 residues. The DNA for the CDR3 is TGTGCCATCAGTGACCAACTGACAGGGTACCAAGAGACCCAGTACTTC. This gives the protein CAISDQLTGYQETQYF.

This clonotype has more than one count but fewer than ten. V and J are TRBV7-2 and TRBJ2-5, with 7 bases matching TRBD2. With 1 base clipped from V and 0 bases from J, the junction kept 2 bases outside the gene matches. Germline V gene data show CDR1 as SGHTA and CDR2 as FQGNSA. The CDR3 sequence is 15 residues long. CDR3 sequence reads: CASSLGGLHQETQYF. The DNA for the CDR3 is TGTGCCAGCAGCTTAGGGGGACTACACCAAGAGACCCAGTACTTC.

The genes are TRBV5-1 and TRBJ2-7, with TRBD2 identical over 14 bases. The length of the CDR3 is 17 residues. V shed 4 bases, J shed 2 bases, and the junction held 8 bases outside the gene matches. Germline assignment: CDR1 SGHRS and CDR2 YFSETQ. CDR3 amino acids: CASSVGLAGGKPYEQYF. CDR3 DNA sequence: TGCGCCAGCAGCGTCGGACTAGCGGGAGGAAAACCCTACGAGCAGTACTTC.

Remarks on this clonotype: A much larger clone differs from this one at a single base, so this may be a read error. This rearrangement joins TRBV27 to TRBJ2-5; TRBD2 agrees at 11 bases. The DNA end favors TRBJ2-7, so the J call may be wrong. The CDR3 extends over 17 amino acids. CDR1 MNHEY and CDR2 SMNVEV come from the germline V gene (reference sequence). CDR3 amino acids: CASSTRFTSGSPHEQYF. CDR3 bases: TGTGCCAGCAGTACTCGATTCACTAGCGGGAGCCCCCACGAGCAGTACTTC.

This clonotype was counted at least ten times. The rearrangement uses TRBV20-1 and TRBJ1-4, with no clear D. Trimming took off 3 bases at V and 1 base at J, with 12 bases between the two ends. The CDR3 spans 15 residues. Per the germline V gene, CDR1 is DFQATT and CDR2 is SNEGSKA (reference sequence). CDR3 DNA sequence: TGCAGTGCTAGTCGTGGGAAGGAAACTAATGAAAAACTGTTTTTT. This gives the protein CSASRGKETNEKLFF.

At least ten counts were recorded for this clonotype. The chain carries TRBV28 and TRBJ2-3; maybe TRBD1 (6 bases). Germline V gene lookup returns CDR1 MDHEN and CDR2 SYDVKM. V was cut by 4 bases and J by 1 base, with 15 bases left in between. There are 16 residues in the CDR3. Written as DNA, the CDR3 is TGTGCCAGCAGTTCGAGGGGGACGATAGGCACAGATACGCAGTATTTT. As protein: CASSSRGTIGTDTQYF.

The rearrangement links TRBV25-1 to TRBJ2-4, with a tentative D call TRBD1 (6 bases). The V end lost 10 bases, the J end lost 1 base, and 20 bases lay between the germline ends. CDR3 length equals 16 residues. In germline, CDR1 is MGHDK, CDR2 SYGVNS. The chain's CDR3 is CAIDFRGKGAKNIQYF. In DNA, the CDR3 is TGTGCCATCGACTTTAGGGGGAAGGGGGCCAAAAACATTCAGTACTTC.

This clonotype was seen only a few times. The rearrangement joins TRBV29-1 to TRBJ2-2; TRBD1 matches at 7 bases. This CDR3 is built from 13 residues. In germline, CDR1 is SQVTM, CDR2 ANQGSEA. V lost 7 bases to trimming and J lost 5 bases; unmatched junction nucleotides: 7. The CDR3, as DNA: TGCAGCGGGCGAGGGGGCGCGACCGGGGAGCTGTTTTTT. Its protein is CSGRGGATGELFF.

This clonotype has ten or more counts. This chain connects TRBV3-1 to TRBJ2-7, with 9 bases fitting TRBD2. The germline CDR1 and CDR2 sequences are LGHDT and YNNKEL (reference sequence). V shed 0 bases and J 4 bases; nucleotides not matched to a gene: 10. The CDR3 loop spans 17 amino acids. The CDR3 is CASSQDVTGLAIYEQYF. CDR3 sequence (DNA): TGTGCCAGCAGCCAAGATGTAACCGGACTAGCGATATACGAGCAGTACTTC.

A few counts support this clonotype. The rearrangement links TRBV20-1 to TRBJ2-7; 8 bases agree with TRBD2. The CDR3 is made up of 14 amino acids. The trim removed 1 base at V and 2 bases at J, leaving 4 bases unmatched. CDR1 is DFQATT, CDR2 SNEGSKA, per germline (reference sequence). Written as DNA, the CDR3 is TGCAGTGCTAGAGTAGCGGGACTCGCCTACGAGCAGTACTTC. Its protein product is CSARVAGLAYEQYF.

The V call is TRBV9, the J call TRBJ2-5; 8 nucleotides line up with TRBD2. The germline gives CDR1 SGDLS, CDR2 YYNGEE. CDR3 length equals 18 residues. The ends lost 4 bases at V and 0 bases at J; junction bases unmatched: 14. The CDR3 DNA follows: TGTGCCAGCAGCCCCCAAGGCCTCGGGAGGGGGTACCAAGAGACCCAGTACTTC. Translating gives CASSPQGLGRGYQETQYF.